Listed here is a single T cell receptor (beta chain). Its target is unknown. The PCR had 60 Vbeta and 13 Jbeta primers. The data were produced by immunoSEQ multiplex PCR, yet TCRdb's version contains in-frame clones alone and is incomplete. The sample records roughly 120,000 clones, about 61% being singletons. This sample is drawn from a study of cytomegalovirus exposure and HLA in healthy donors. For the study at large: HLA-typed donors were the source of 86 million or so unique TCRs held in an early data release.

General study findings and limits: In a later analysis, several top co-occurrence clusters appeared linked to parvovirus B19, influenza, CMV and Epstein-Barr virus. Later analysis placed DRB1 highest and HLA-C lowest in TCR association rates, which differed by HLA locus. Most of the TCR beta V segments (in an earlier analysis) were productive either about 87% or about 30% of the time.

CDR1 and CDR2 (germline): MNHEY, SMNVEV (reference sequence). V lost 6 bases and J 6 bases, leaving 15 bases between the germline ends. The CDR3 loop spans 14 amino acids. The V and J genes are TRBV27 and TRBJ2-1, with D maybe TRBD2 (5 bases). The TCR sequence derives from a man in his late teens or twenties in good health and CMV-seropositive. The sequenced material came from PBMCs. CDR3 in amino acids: CASSYGVGPNEQFF. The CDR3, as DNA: TGTGCCAGCAGCTACGGGGTCGGGCCCAATGAGCAGTTCTTC.